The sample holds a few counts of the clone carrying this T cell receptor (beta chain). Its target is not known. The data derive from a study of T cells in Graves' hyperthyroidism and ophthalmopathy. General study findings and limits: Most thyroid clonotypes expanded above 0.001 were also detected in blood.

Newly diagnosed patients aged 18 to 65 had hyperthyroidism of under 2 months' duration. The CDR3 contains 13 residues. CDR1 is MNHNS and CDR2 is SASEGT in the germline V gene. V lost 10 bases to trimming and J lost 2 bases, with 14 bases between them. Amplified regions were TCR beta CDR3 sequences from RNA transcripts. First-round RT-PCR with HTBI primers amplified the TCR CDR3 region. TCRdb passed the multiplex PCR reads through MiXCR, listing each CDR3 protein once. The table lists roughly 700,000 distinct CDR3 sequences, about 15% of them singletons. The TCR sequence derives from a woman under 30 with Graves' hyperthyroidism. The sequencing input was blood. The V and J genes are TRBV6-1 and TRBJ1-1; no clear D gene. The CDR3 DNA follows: TGTGCCACCAACCCCCCGGTAAACACTGAAGCTTTCTTT. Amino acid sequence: CATNPPVNTEAFF.